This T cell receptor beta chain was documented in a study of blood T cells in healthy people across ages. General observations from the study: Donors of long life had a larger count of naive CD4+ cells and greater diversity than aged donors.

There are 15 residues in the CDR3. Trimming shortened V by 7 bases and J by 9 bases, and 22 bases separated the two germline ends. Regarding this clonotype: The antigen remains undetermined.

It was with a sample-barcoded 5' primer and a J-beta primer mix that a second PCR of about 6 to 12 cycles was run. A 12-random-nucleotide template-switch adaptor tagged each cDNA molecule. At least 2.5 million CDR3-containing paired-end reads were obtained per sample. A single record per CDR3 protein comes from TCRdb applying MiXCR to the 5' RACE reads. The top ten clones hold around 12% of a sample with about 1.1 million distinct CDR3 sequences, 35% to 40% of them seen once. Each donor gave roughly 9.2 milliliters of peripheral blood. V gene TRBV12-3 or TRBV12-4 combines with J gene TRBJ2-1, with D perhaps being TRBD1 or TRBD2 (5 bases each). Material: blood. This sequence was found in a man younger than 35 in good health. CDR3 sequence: CASTPSQAPGGEQFF. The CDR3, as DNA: TGTGCCAGCACCCCCTCACAGGCCCCTGGGGGTGAGCAGTTCTTC.